One and the same sample provided the 9 T cell receptor beta chains below, sequenced in a study of T cell responses to AZD1222 COVID-19 vaccine. Some clones are missing from TCRdb's copy, which holds only in-frame ones; the method was immunoSEQ multiplex PCR. The sample consists of tens of thousands of clones, roughly nine tenths of them appearing once. The sample here was peripheral blood, taken 28 days after the second AZD1222 dose. These receptors were obtained from an adult who received the AZD1222 COVID-19 vaccine.

The chain uses TRBV6-5 and TRBJ1-1; tentative D call: TRBD1 (6 bases). Germline assignment: CDR1 MNHEY and CDR2 SVGAGI. V was shortened by 6 bases and J by 9 bases, with 17 bases between the two germline ends. The CDR3 sequence is 13 residues long. The CDR3 is CASRAGTLTQAFF. Written as DNA, the CDR3 is TGTGCCAGCAGGGCCGGGACACTAACACAAGCTTTCTTT.

Here the CDR3 DNA reads TGTGCCAGCAGCTCCGGGACATTGGATGGCTACACCTTC. This codes for CASSSGTLDGYTF. J is TRBJ1-2 and V is TRBV5-6; possibly TRBD1 for D (6 bases). Trimming removed 3 bases at V and 6 bases at J, with 12 bases between. This CDR3 is built from 13 residues. Germline V gene data show CDR1 as SGHDT and CDR2 as YYEEEE.

The rearrangement links TRBV28 to TRBJ1-2; 11 nucleotides line up with TRBD1. V lost 5 bases to trimming and J lost 4 bases; unmatched junction nucleotides: 12. Germline V gives CDR1 MDHEN, CDR2 SYDVKM. The CDR3 is made up of 17 amino acids. As DNA, the CDR3 is TGTGCCAGCAGTCTTTTCCCGGGACAGGGGGACAGCTATGGCTACACCTTC. Its protein product is CASSLFPGQGDSYGYTF.

The rearrangement joins TRBV19 to TRBJ2-3, with 8 positions matching TRBD2. The V and J ends lost 7 bases and 2 bases, in that order; junction bases with no gene match: 14. The CDR3 runs 17 residues. Germline CDR1 reads LNHDA; CDR2 reads SQIVND (reference sequence). CDR3 bases: TGTGCCAGTACCCAGAGGGCGGGGGGTCGGAACACAGATACGCAGTATTTT. Protein sequence: CASTQRAGGRNTDTQYF. Combining the CDR3 with reference TRBV19 and TRBJ2-3 gives the whole variable domain DGGITQSPKYLFRKEGQNVTLSCEQNLNHDAMYWYRQDPGQGLRLIYYSQIVNDFQKGDIAEGYSVSREKKESFPLTVTSAQKNPTAFYLCASTQRAGGRNTDTQYFGPGTRLTVL.

This clone was seen only once. This sequence joins TRBV5-5 and TRBJ1-2; D unresolved. Between the trimmed V and J ends, which lost 2 bases and 0 bases, there was a span of 11 bases. Germline loops: CDR1 SGHKS, CDR2 YYEKEE (reference sequence). The CDR3 is 15 amino acids. CDR3 region: CASSFGLIANYGYTF. The DNA for the CDR3 is TGTGCCAGCAGCTTCGGACTGATAGCTAACTATGGCTACACCTTC.

This chain links TRBV29-1 with TRBJ1-1, with D hard to call. The CDR3 has 11 residues. The germline V and J ends were trimmed by 1 base and 7 bases, with 7 bases remaining between them. Germline lookup yields CDR1 SQVTM and CDR2 ANQGSEA. The CDR3 is CSVEGGLEAFF. The CDR3 DNA reads TGCAGCGTTGAAGGTGGCCTTGAAGCTTTCTTT. The full variable domain, completed using reference TRBV29-1 and TRBJ1-1, is SAVISQKPSRDICQRGTSLTIQCQVDSQVTMMFWYRQQPGQSLTLIATANQGSEATYESGFVIDKFPISRPNLTFSTLTVSNMSPEDSSIYLCSVEGGLEAFFGQGTRLTVV.

This chain's CDR3 is CSVESDRGDTQYF. The CDR3 nucleotides read TGCAGCGTTGAGTCGGACAGGGGAGATACGCAGTATTTT. The chain uses TRBV29-1 and TRBJ2-3, with 9 bases matching TRBD1. The CDR3 has 13 residues. J gave up 5 bases and V 3 bases, and 3 bases lay outside the gene matches. Germline V CDR1 and CDR2: SQVTM, ANQGSEA.

V is TRBV5-5 and J is TRBJ1-5; unclear D gene. Trimming took 0 bases from V and 3 from J, leaving 10 bases between them. Germline V gene sequence: CDR1 SGHKS, CDR2 YYEKEE (reference sequence). The CDR3 length is 15 residues. In DNA, the CDR3 is TGTGCCAGCAGCTTGGCCGGCACAGTCAATCAGCCCCAGCATTTT. Protein product: CASSLAGTVNQPQHF.

The chain employs TRBV27 and TRBJ1-1; 7 bases line up with TRBD1. J was trimmed by 4 bases and V by 6 bases; bases with no gene match: 8. Germline V lookup: CDR1 MNHEY, CDR2 SMNVEV (reference sequence). The CDR3 contains 14 residues. The chain's CDR3 is CASRTGFSGTEAFF. CDR3 nucleotide sequence: TGTGCCAGCAGGACAGGGTTTAGTGGCACTGAAGCTTTCTTT.